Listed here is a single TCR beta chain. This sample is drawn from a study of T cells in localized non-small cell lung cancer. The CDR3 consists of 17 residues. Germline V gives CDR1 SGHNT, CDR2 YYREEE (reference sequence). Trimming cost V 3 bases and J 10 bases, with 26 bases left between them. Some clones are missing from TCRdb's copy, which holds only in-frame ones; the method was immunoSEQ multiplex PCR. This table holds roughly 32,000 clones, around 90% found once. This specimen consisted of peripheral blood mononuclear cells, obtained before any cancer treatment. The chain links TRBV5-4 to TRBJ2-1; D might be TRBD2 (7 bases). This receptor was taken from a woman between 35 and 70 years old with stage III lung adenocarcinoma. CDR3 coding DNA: TGTGCCAGCAGCTCCCCCCTCGGCGGGGGCGTCCTTTGGGAGCAGTTCTTC. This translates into CASSSPLGGGVLWEQFF.